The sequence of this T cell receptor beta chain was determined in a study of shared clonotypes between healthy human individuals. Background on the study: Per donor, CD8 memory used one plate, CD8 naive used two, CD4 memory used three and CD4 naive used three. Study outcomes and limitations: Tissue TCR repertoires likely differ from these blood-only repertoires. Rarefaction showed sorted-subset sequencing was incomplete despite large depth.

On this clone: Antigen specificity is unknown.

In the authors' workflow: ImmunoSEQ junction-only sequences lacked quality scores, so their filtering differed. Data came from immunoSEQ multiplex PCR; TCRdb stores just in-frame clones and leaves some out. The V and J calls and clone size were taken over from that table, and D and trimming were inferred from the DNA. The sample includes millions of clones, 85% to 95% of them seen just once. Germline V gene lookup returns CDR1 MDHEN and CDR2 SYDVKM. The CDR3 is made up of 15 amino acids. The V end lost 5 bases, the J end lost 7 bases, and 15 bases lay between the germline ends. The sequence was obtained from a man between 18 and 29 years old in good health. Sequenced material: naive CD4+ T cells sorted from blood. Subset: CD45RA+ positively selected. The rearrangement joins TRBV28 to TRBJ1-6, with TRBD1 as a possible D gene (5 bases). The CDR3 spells CASSHRDRPNSPLHF. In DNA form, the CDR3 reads TGTGCCAGCAGTCACCGGGACCGACCGAATTCACCCCTCCACTTT.